This TCR beta chain was retrieved from a study of radiotherapy plus CTLA-4 blockade in lung cancer. V dropped 1 base and J dropped 0 bases, with 11 bases sitting between them. This CDR3 comprises 16 residues. Germline CDR1 reads SGHNT; CDR2 reads YYREEE (reference sequence). Note on this clone: Its antigen remains unidentified.

Overall study findings and caveats: Some TCR clones had been derived from tumors. These clones expanded in peripheral blood after radiotherapy plus ipilimumab. In blood, early T cell clone dynamics reportedly predicted response best, together with interferon-beta.

Lung cancer patients with chemo-refractory metastatic non-small-cell disease were given focal radiation plus CTLA-4 blockade with ipilimumab. Repertoires were generated with immunoSEQ multiplex PCR, while TCRdb's copy carries only in-frame clones and drops some. The table shows roughly 71,000 clones, with more than 75% occurring only once. This sequence originates from a human donor with non-small cell lung cancer who had a complete response to radiotherapy plus ipilimumab. The V call is TRBV5-4, the J call TRBJ2-1; D unclear. The input for sequencing was peripheral blood, taken from a patient treated with radiotherapy plus ipilimumab. In nucleotides, the CDR3 is TGTGCCAGCAGCTTGATTGTTCAGAGCTCCTACAATGAGCAGTTCTTC. Translated: CASSLIVQSSYNEQFF.